This passage covers 19 T cell receptor beta chains from one sample sequenced in a study of shared clonotypes between healthy human individuals. Generated by immunoSEQ multiplex PCR, the TCRdb table keeps only in-frame clones and is missing some. Here the sample spans 2 million or so clones, 85% to 95% being singletons. Material: naive CD4+ T cells sorted from blood. Subset here: CD45RA+ positively selected. The receptors were sampled from a man in his late teens or twenties in good health.

The CDR3 here is CASSVLAGLSGANVLTF. The CDR3 DNA sequence: TGTGCCAGCAGCGTTCTAGCGGGCCTCTCTGGGGCCAACGTCCTGACTTTC. The chain combines TRBV7-2 with TRBJ2-6, with 8 bases aligning to TRBD2. The CDR3 length is 17 residues. The germline CDR1 and CDR2 sequences are SGHTA and FQGNSA. V gave up 5 bases and J gave up 0 bases; unmatched junction bases: 6.

This clone showed up just once. The gene calls are TRBV28 and TRBJ2-1; maybe TRBD2 (5 bases). The germline gives CDR1 MDHEN, CDR2 SYDVKM. The CDR3 covers 15 residues. V shed 6 bases and J shed 5 bases, with 17 bases lying between them. The DNA for the CDR3 is TGTGCCAGCAGCCCCGACTATGCGCGGAACAATGAGCAGTTCTTC. Translated: CASSPDYARNNEQFF. Supplemented by reference TRBV28 and TRBJ2-1, the full variable domain reads DVKVTQSSRYLVKRTGEKVFLECVQDMDHENMFWYRQDPGLGLRLIYFSYDVKMKEKGDIPEGYSVSREKKERFSLILESASTNQTSMYLCASSPDYARNNEQFFGPGTRLTVL.

This clone was detected only once. The genes are TRBV11-3 and TRBJ2-3; D perhaps matches TRBD2 (6 bases). Germline-derived CDR1 and CDR2 are SGHNT and YENEEA. The V gene lost 0 bases and the J gene lost 14 bases, with 18 bases spanning the gap. This CDR3 contains 14 residues. The CDR3 DNA follows: TGTGCCAGCAGCTTAGATACCGGGACTGGGGTCAGGTATTTT. Its protein product is CASSLDTGTGVRYF.

This chain links TRBV19 with TRBJ2-2, with a weak D call TRBD1 (5 bases). V lost 6 bases, J lost 5 bases, and 10 bases lay in between. This CDR3 region has 13 residues. CDR1 LNHDA and CDR2 SQIVND come from the germline V gene (reference sequence). The CDR3 nucleotides read TGTGCCAGTAGCCTTTCAGGGACCGGGGAGCTGTTTTTT. Its translation: CASSLSGTGELFF.

The rearrangement uses TRBV6-6 and TRBJ2-7; D is perhaps TRBD2 (5 bases). Germline CDR1 and CDR2: MNHNY and SVGAGI (reference sequence). The CDR3 is made up of 15 amino acids. Between the trimmed V and J ends, which lost 5 bases and 5 bases, there was a span of 19 bases. In DNA, the CDR3 is TGTGCCAGCAGTCCTCCTGGGAGCGGACCTCACGAGCAGTACTTC. This gives the protein CASSPPGSGPHEQYF.

The chain combines TRBV11-2 with TRBJ1-2; no clear D. Trimming shortened V by 5 bases and J by 2 bases, and 6 bases separated the two germline ends. CDR1 SGHAT and CDR2 FQNNGV come from the germline V gene. This CDR3 is 12 amino acids long. The CDR3 loop is CASSARNYGYTF. The CDR3 DNA reads TGTGCCAGCAGCGCGAGGAACTATGGCTACACCTTC.

The J gene is TRBJ1-1, the V gene TRBV7-9, with D possibly matching TRBD1 (6 bases). Germline V gives CDR1 SEHNR, CDR2 FQNEAQ (reference sequence). The CDR3 has 15 residues. Trimming took 4 bases from V and 0 from J, leaving 12 bases between them. DNA of the CDR3: TGTGCCAGCAGCTCGACAGGAGAGTTGAACACTGAAGCTTTCTTT. Its protein is CASSSTGELNTEAFF.

The chain links TRBV5-1 to TRBJ2-3, with TRBD2 identical over 15 bases. CDR3 length: 19 amino acids. Per the germline V gene, CDR1 is SGHRS and CDR2 is YFSETQ. The V gene end was trimmed by 5 bases and the J gene end by 6 bases; junction bases not matched to a gene: 16. This CDR3 is CASSLPPRTSGGAWDTQYF. The CDR3 DNA sequence: TGCGCCAGCAGTTTACCCCCAAGGACTAGCGGGGGGGCCTGGGATACGCAGTATTTT.

This clone was counted a single time. The V gene is TRBV5-1, the J gene TRBJ2-2, with no clear D. Trimming stripped 4 bases from V and 0 bases from J, with 13 bases between. Germline V gene sequence: CDR1 SGHRS, CDR2 YFSETQ. The length of the CDR3 is 16 residues. The CDR3 is CASSPQADPNTGELFF. The CDR3 nucleotides are TGCGCCAGCAGCCCGCAGGCTGACCCGAACACCGGGGAGCTGTTTTTT. Using reference TRBV5-1 and TRBJ2-2 for the parts outside the CDR3, the full variable domain is KAGVTQTPRYLIKTRGQQVTLSCSPISGHRSVSWYQQTPGQGLQFLFEYFSETQRNKGNFPGRFSGRQFSNSRSEMNVSTLELGDSALYLCASSPQADPNTGELFFGEGSRLTVL.

As concerns this clone: Other DNA sequences in this sample translate to the same CDR3. The chain uses TRBV9 and TRBJ2-1, with D perhaps TRBD1 (6 bases). Germline loops: CDR1 SGDLS, CDR2 YYNGEE. Trimming removed 0 bases at V and 1 base at J, with 8 bases between. The CDR3 extends over 15 amino acids. CDR3 bases: TGTGCCAGCAGCGTAGATGGGACATCCTACAATGAGCAGTTCTTC. This translates into CASSVDGTSYNEQFF.

CDR3 protein: CASSQSSTYNEQFF. CDR3 nucleotide sequence: TGCGCCAGCAGCCAATCTTCCACCTACAATGAGCAGTTCTTC. The chain links TRBV4-3 to TRBJ2-1; D is ambiguous. Germline V gene sequence: CDR1 LGHNA, CDR2 YSLEER. V lost 2 bases to trimming and J lost 2 bases, with 7 bases between them. The CDR3 spans 14 residues.

This chain links TRBV4-1 with TRBJ2-2; D is uncertain. Germline CDR1 reads MGHRA; CDR2 reads YSYEKL. This CDR3 region has 15 residues. V was shortened by 7 bases and J by 0 bases, with 12 bases between the two germline ends. This chain's CDR3 is CASTPMASNTGELFF. CDR3 nucleotide sequence: TGCGCCAGCACCCCGATGGCGTCGAACACCGGGGAGCTGTTTTTT.

A note on this clone: At the DNA level, this CDR3 is encoded by other sequences in the same sample as well. This rearrangement joins TRBV2 to TRBJ1-2; D not resolved. V shed 2 bases and J shed 2 bases, with 6 bases lying between them. The CDR3 is made up of 13 amino acids. CDR1 SNHLY and CDR2 FYNNEI come from the germline V gene. DNA of the CDR3: TGTGCCAGCAGTGAAAAGGCCAACTATGGCTACACCTTC. Protein sequence: CASSEKANYGYTF.

The chain combines TRBV7-8 with TRBJ1-3; 7 nucleotides align to TRBD1. V dropped 1 base and J dropped 0; count of bases not matched to a gene: 3. CDR1 and CDR2 (germline): SGHVS, FQNEAQ. This CDR3 is 16 amino acids long. Written as DNA, the CDR3 is TGTGCCAGCAGCTTAGAGACAGGGTTCTCTGGAAACACCATATATTTT. This codes for CASSLETGFSGNTIYF.

The V and J genes are TRBV2 and TRBJ2-2, with 13 bases that match TRBD2. Germline V gene sequence: CDR1 SNHLY, CDR2 FYNNEI. The CDR3 extends over 16 amino acids. V lost 11 bases, J lost 2 bases, and 8 bases stayed unmatched. CDR3 loop: CAGTRTSGGNTGELFF. CDR3 nucleotide sequence: TGTGCCGGAACCCGGACTAGCGGGGGCAACACCGGGGAGCTGTTTTTT.

The rearrangement links TRBV5-1 to TRBJ1-2; 7 nucleotides agree with TRBD1. The CDR3 length is 16 residues. Trimming cost V 4 bases and J 5 bases; bases outside gene matches: 14. CDR1 is SGHRS, CDR2 YFSETQ, per germline. CDR3 bases: TGCGCCAGCAGCCCTGTGACAGGGCGGACTGCATATGGCTACACCTTC. Translated: CASSPVTGRTAYGYTF.

The CDR3 loop is CASSLSAGGSLNYGYTF. CDR3 DNA sequence: TGTGCCAGCAGCTTAAGTGCAGGGGGGTCCCTAAACTATGGCTACACCTTC. The chain has TRBV7-3 and TRBJ1-2, with 7 bases lining up with TRBD1. V was pared by 1 base and J by 2 bases, with 10 bases of the junction left unmatched. The CDR3 sequence is 17 residues long. Looked up from germline, CDR1 is SGHTA and CDR2 is FQGTGA.

This sequence joins TRBV6-6 and TRBJ2-4; D call uncertain. V lost 8 bases, J lost 0 bases, and 14 bases lay in between. The V gene's germline CDR1 is MNHNY and CDR2 SVGAGI (reference sequence). There are 15 residues in the CDR3. CDR3: CASDAGILAKNIQYF. CDR3 in DNA: TGTGCCAGCGATGCAGGAATACTAGCCAAAAACATTCAGTACTTC.

The gene calls are TRBV9 and TRBJ2-7; 13 positions match TRBD2. Germline V gene sequence: CDR1 SGDLS, CDR2 YYNGEE. CDR3 length: 16 amino acids. The ends lost 1 base at V and 5 bases at J; junction bases unmatched: 6. This CDR3 is CASSVRGTSGTHEQYF. CDR3 DNA sequence: TGTGCCAGCAGCGTACGGGGGACTAGCGGGACCCACGAGCAGTACTTC. Full variable domain (outside the CDR3, taken from reference TRBV9 and TRBJ2-7): DSGVTQTPKHLITATGQRVTLRCSPRSGDLSVYWYQQSLDQGLQFLIQYYNGEERAKGNILERFSAQQFPDLHSELNLSSLELGDSALYFCASSVRGTSGTHEQYFGPGTRLTVT.